The rows below give T cell receptor beta chains drawn from one sample of a study of cytomegalovirus exposure and HLA in healthy donors. Repertoires were generated with immunoSEQ multiplex PCR, while TCRdb's copy carries only in-frame clones and drops some. The table records some 110,000 clones, almost 70% of them present only once. Sequencing used PBMCs. The origin of the receptors is a man aged 25 to 40 in good health and CMV-seropositive. CDR3s include the opening cysteine and the closing phenylalanine or tryptophan. The D gene is left open where the match is weak. Some rows mark clone size as missing; the rest say once, few, many or name a class of expanded clone.

d_call	v_call	clone_size	j_call	cdr3_nt	cdr3_aa
.	TRBV27	.	TRBJ1-2	TGTGCCAGCAGCCCCGTGACAGGCGGTTATGGCTACACCTTC	CASSPVTGGYGYTF
.	TRBV5-1	.	TRBJ2-7	TGCGCCAGCAGCCCCCGGGACAAGACCTACGAGCAGTACTTC	CASSPRDKTYEQYF
TRBD1	TRBV23-1	.	TRBJ1-1	TGCGCCAGCAGTCACTCTTCTCGTGGGACAGGGGCCGTGGTATTCATGAACACTGAAGCTTTCTTT	CASSHSSRGTGAVVFMNTEAFF
.	TRBV27	once	TRBJ1-5	TGTGCCAGCAGAACGGGTGGTCAGCCCCAGCATTTT	CASRTGGQPQHF
TRBD1	TRBV6-5	once	TRBJ1-1	TGTGCCAGCAGTTACCGGGGGACAGGGGCCCCTGAAGCTTTCTTT	CASSYRGTGAPEAFF
.	TRBV7-2	once	TRBJ2-5	TGTGCCAGCAGCTTAGTAGACGGGAGCTGGGAGACCCAGTACTTC	CASSLVDGSWETQYF
.	TRBV9	few	TRBJ1-1	TGTGCCAGCAGCGTAGAGGCTAGATCAGCAGAAGCTTTCTTT	CASSVEARSAEAFF
TRBD2	TRBV10-1	.	TRBJ2-7	TGCGCCAGCAGTGAGCGCGGGAGAGGCGAGCAGTACTTC	CASSERGRGEQYF
.	TRBV6-1	few	TRBJ1-1	TGTGCCAGCAGTGAAGTGGGGGGGCCTGAAGCTTTCTTT	CASSEVGGPEAFF
TRBD2	TRBV7-2	.	TRBJ2-1	TGTGCCAGCAGCCTAGCGGGAGGTGAGCAGTTCTTC	CASSLAGGEQFF
TRBD2	TRBV4-2	.	TRBJ2-3	TGTGCCAGCAGCCACTCGTTAGCGGGGGGGTTAAGCACAGATACGCAGTATTTT	CASSHSLAGGLSTDTQYF
.	TRBV27	.	TRBJ2-7	TGTGCCAGCAGTATTATGAACAGGGCTGGTTACGAGCAGTACTTC	CASSIMNRAGYEQYF
TRBD1	TRBV2	.	TRBJ2-5	TGTGCCAGAGAGACAGGGACGGGGGAGACCCAGTACTTC	CARETGTGETQYF
TRBD1	TRBV30	.	TRBJ2-7	TGTGCCTGGACGACAGGGGGGACCTACGAGCAGTACTTC	CAWTTGGTYEQYF
.	TRBV10-3	few	TRBJ1-2	TGTGCCATCAGCGGGGGACCGAACTATGGCTACACCTTC	CAISGGPNYGYTF
TRBD1	TRBV30	.	TRBJ1-2	TGTGCCTGGAGCGCTAACGACAGGGCTCGCTACTATGGCTACACCTTC	CAWSANDRARYYGYTF
TRBD2	TRBV5-1	.	TRBJ2-1	TGCGCCAGCAGCCCATGGCGGGAGAGACCTTCCTACAATGAGCAGTTCTTC	CASSPWRERPSYNEQFF
TRBD2	TRBV19	.	TRBJ2-1	TGTGCCAGTAGTATTTTTAGCGGGGGGGCCGGTGGTGAGCAGTTCTTC	CASSIFSGGAGGEQFF
TRBD1	TRBV2	.	TRBJ1-5	TGTGCCAGCGTTGGACAGGCTAGCAATCAGCCCCAGCATTTT	CASVGQASNQPQHF
.	TRBV13	.	TRBJ1-4	TGTGCCAGCAGCTTCTGGAGTAATCAAAAACTGTTTTTT	CASSFWSNQKLFF
TRBD2	TRBV19	.	TRBJ2-1	TGTGCCAGTAGCCAAAGCGGGGGGGCCTACAATGAGCAGTTCTTC	CASSQSGGAYNEQFF
.	TRBV28	.	TRBJ2-3	TGTGCCAGCAGTAACAGGGAAGATACGCAGTATTTT	CASSNREDTQYF
.	TRBV6-4	.	TRBJ1-1	TGTGCCAGTAGGGGACACGACATGAACACTGAAGCTTTCTTT	CASRGHDMNTEAFF
TRBD2	TRBV7-3	.	TRBJ2-3	TGTGCCAGCAGTTTTCGACTAGCGGCCTCCACAGATACGCAGTATTTT	CASSFRLAASTDTQYF
.	TRBV4-1	.	TRBJ1-5	TGCGCCAGCAGCCAAGAGGACAGTTACTTAATTACACCATCGGAAAATCAGCCCCAGCATTTT	CASSQEDSYLITPSENQPQHF
TRBD1	TRBV6-5	.	TRBJ1-1	TGTGCCAGCAGTTACCAGGGGGCTGACGTGAACACTGAAGCTTTCTTT	CASSYQGADVNTEAFF
.	TRBV19	once	TRBJ2-7	TGTGCCAGTAGTTCCCCGCGCGGCAGTTCCTACGAGCAGTACTTC	CASSSPRGSSYEQYF
.	TRBV28	.	TRBJ1-1	TGTGCCAGCAGTTTGTTCCGGGGTTCTAACACTGAAGCTTTCTTT	CASSLFRGSNTEAFF
TRBD1	TRBV5-5	once	TRBJ1-5	TGTGCCAGCAGCTTGGATTATGCAGGGGGGCTGGGGCAGCCCCAGCATTTT	CASSLDYAGGLGQPQHF
TRBD1	TRBV15	.	TRBJ1-1	TGTGCCACCAGCAGAGACCTCGGGACAGACTATGAAGCTTTCTTT	CATSRDLGTDYEAFF
.	TRBV9	once	TRBJ1-3	TGTGCCAGCACCATGAATCGACGGGGCTCTGGAAACACCATATATTTT	CASTMNRRGSGNTIYF
TRBD2	TRBV5-4	.	TRBJ2-1	TGTGCCAGCAGCTTAAATAGCGGGAGCTCCTACAATGAGCAGTTCTTC	CASSLNSGSSYNEQFF
TRBD2	TRBV5-1	.	TRBJ2-4	TGCGCCAGCAGCCGAGAGACTAGCGGACCCATGGACATTCAGTACTTC	CASSRETSGPMDIQYF
.	TRBV7-9	.	TRBJ1-1	TGTGCCAGCAGCACTTTGAACACTGAAGCTTTCTTT	CASSTLNTEAFF
TRBD1	TRBV27	.	TRBJ1-2	TGTGCCAGCAGTCCTAGGGGACAGGGGGCAATTGGCTACACCTTC	CASSPRGQGAIGYTF
TRBD2	TRBV11-3	.	TRBJ2-1	TGTGCCAGCAGCTTAGGGTCTAGCGGAAATGAGCAGTTCTTC	CASSLGSSGNEQFF
.	TRBV11-2	few	TRBJ1-3	TGTGCCAGCAGCTTAGACCCGTCCTCTGGAAACACCATATATTTT	CASSLDPSSGNTIYF
TRBD2	TRBV9	few	TRBJ2-3	TGTGCCAGCAGCGTAGTGGCGGGGGGAACAGATACGCAGTATTTT	CASSVVAGGTDTQYF
.	TRBV9	.	TRBJ1-1	TGTGCCAGCAGCCCGACCCCTAGTACCGGAGAAACTCCCATATTT	CASSPTPSTGETPIF
.	TRBV5-1	.	TRBJ1-6	TGCGCCAGCAGCTCCTCGCCAGGGCTCAATTCACCCCTCCACTTT	CASSSSPGLNSPLHF
.	TRBV27	.	TRBJ2-3	TGTGCCACCCAGAAAGGGGGCACAGATACGCAGTATTTT	CATQKGGTDTQYF
TRBD2	TRBV5-1	.	TRBJ2-3	TGCGCCAGCAGCTTGGATGCCGCGGGAGGTGGAGCTGTAGATACGCAGTATTTT	CASSLDAAGGGAVDTQYF
.	TRBV7-2	few	TRBJ2-5	TGTGCCAGCAGCTCCAGGATTCAGTACTTC	CASSSRIQYF
.	TRBV5-8	.	TRBJ1-5	TGTGCCAGCACCAGATGGAATCAGCCCCAGCATTTT	CASTRWNQPQHF
.	TRBV5-6	.	TRBJ1-1	TGTGCCAGCAGCTCTCATCCGGGGAATGAAGCTTTCTTT	CASSSHPGNEAFF
.	TRBV15	.	TRBJ1-2	TGTGCCACCAGCAGAGGTCGGGAGAACTATGGCTACACCTTC	CATSRGRENYGYTF
TRBD2	TRBV6-1	.	TRBJ2-7	TGTGCCAGCAAAAGAGGGCGGGGGGACTCCTACGAGCAGTACTTC	CASKRGRGDSYEQYF
.	TRBV28	.	TRBJ1-4	TGTGCCAGCAGCCGTCACCACAGGCCAACTAATGAAAAACTGTTTTTT	CASSRHHRPTNEKLFF
TRBD1	TRBV28	.	TRBJ2-1	TGTGCCAGCAGTTCCCCTCCGGGACAGGGTTTAGATGAGCAGTTCTTC	CASSSPPGQGLDEQFF
.	TRBV11-3	.	TRBJ2-5	TGTGCCAGCAGAGCCGACTCAGGGGGGTTCGACCAAGAGACCCAGTACTTC	CASRADSGGFDQETQYF
.	TRBV5-1	.	TRBJ1-2	TGCGCCAGCAGCTTGGACAACTACCCTAACTATGGCTACACCTTC	CASSLDNYPNYGYTF
TRBD2	TRBV7-8	.	TRBJ2-2	TGTGCCAGCAGCTCATTAGCGGGGAGTAACACCGGGGAGCTGTTTTTT	CASSSLAGSNTGELFF
.	TRBV28	few	TRBJ1-3	TGTGGAGGCGCCTCTGGAAACACCATATATTTT	CGGASGNTIYF
TRBD2	TRBV9	.	TRBJ2-7	TGTGCCAGCAGCTCACACCGGTCCGGAGCGGGGGGGTCCTACGAGCAGTACTTC	CASSSHRSGAGGSYEQYF